The 9 T cell receptor beta chains given below trace back to one sample, sequenced in a study of blood T cells in healthy people across ages. A second PCR of about 6 to 12 cycles used a sample-barcoded 5' primer and a J-beta primer mix. In TCRdb, the 5' RACE reads were re-called with MiXCR into one record per CDR3 protein. Here the sample spans 900,000 to 950,000 distinct CDR3 sequences, around 29% being singletons. These data were also reused for a study on T cells of mothers and their children.

The sample taken for sequencing was blood. The receptors here all came from a woman in her thirties or forties in good health.

This clonotype was seen a handful of times. The chain recombines TRBV28 with TRBJ1-5, with D tentatively TRBD1 (5 bases). The V gene's germline CDR1 is MDHEN and CDR2 SYDVKM. This CDR3 comprises 15 residues. Trimming took 7 bases from V and 11 from J, leaving 24 bases between them. CDR3 amino acids: CASTTRAGFGDSQHF. CDR3 DNA sequence: TGTGCCAGCACAACGCGGGCAGGGTTTGGCGACTCCCAGCATTTT.

As concerns this clonotype: Germline is not matched at one junction end, which may reflect a read error. The chain combines TRBV19 with TRBJ2-1; 10 bases are shared with TRBD2. CDR1 LNHDA and CDR2 SQIVND come from the germline V gene (reference sequence). The CDR3 covers 14 residues. In DNA, the CDR3 is TGTGCCAGCACAACTAGCGGGGCCTACAATGAGCGGTTCTTC. It encodes CASTTSGAYNERFF.

This clonotype was seen only a few times. A read error may account for a junction end that differs from germline. The chain uses TRBV3-1 and TRBJ1-2; possibly TRBD1 for D (5 bases). Germline CDR1 is LGHDT and CDR2 is YNNKEL (reference sequence). The CDR3 extends over 13 amino acids. The CDR3 protein is CTSSQRSQGGYTF. CDR3 nucleotide sequence: TGTACCAGCAGCCAAAGATCCCAGGGTGGCTACACCTTC.

There are many counts of this clonotype. CDR3 DNA: TGTGCCTGGAGTGTTGAAAGGCGCCGGAGTGGCTACACCTTC. This translates into CAWSVERRRSGYTF. The chain combines TRBV30 with TRBJ1-2; no clear D gene. The CDR3 is made up of 14 amino acids. Germline V gene sequence: CDR1 GTSNPN, CDR2 SVGIG (reference sequence). Trimming took off 0 bases at V and 7 bases at J, with 15 bases between the two ends.

In this sample, this clonotype turned up a few times. The junction departs from germline at one end; a sequencing error may be responsible. The chain couples TRBV7-3 to TRBJ2-3, with TRBD1 identical over 8 bases. Germline CDR1 and CDR2: SGHTA and FQGTGA. The CDR3 has 15 amino acids. CDR3 in DNA: TGTACCAGCAGCCCCGACAGGGGCCGCACAGATACGCAGTATTTT. Translating gives CTSSPDRGRTDTQYF.

As regards this clonotype: A much larger clone lies a single base off, so this may be a read error. The V call is TRBV4-3, the J call TRBJ2-7; the match to TRBD2 covers 13 bases. Germline V gene data show CDR1 as LGHNA and CDR2 as YSLEER. V lost 0 bases, J lost 2 bases, and 7 bases stayed unmatched. This CDR3 has 18 amino acids. Written as DNA, the CDR3 is TGCGCCAGCAGCCAAGATAGGACTAGCGGGGGCCTAACCTACGAGCAGTACTTC. As protein: CASSQDRTSGGLTYEQYF.

This rearrangement joins TRBV28 to TRBJ1-6; 9 bases are a match to TRBD1. This CDR3 is built from 12 residues. V shed 11 bases, J shed 7 bases, and the junction held 3 bases outside the gene matches. The germline gives CDR1 MDHEN, CDR2 SYDVKM. The CDR3 DNA sequence: TGTGCCGCTGGACAGGGGAATTCACCCCTCCACTTT. It specifies CAAGQGNSPLHF.

This clonotype was recorded a few times. The chain joins TRBV6-1 to TRBJ2-5; no clear D gene. Trimming took off 1 base at V and 2 bases at J, with 8 bases between the two ends. This CDR3 comprises 14 residues. CDR1 is MNHNS, CDR2 SASEGT, per germline. DNA of the CDR3: TGTGCCAGCAGTGAAGAAGTCAGGCAAGAGACCCAGTACTTC. It codes for CASSEEVRQETQYF.

This clonotype has only a few counts. The chain joins TRBV30 to TRBJ1-1; tentatively, D is TRBD1 (6 bases). There are 12 residues in the CDR3. V was trimmed by 8 bases and J by 4 bases, leaving 14 bases between them. Germline CDR1 GTSNPN, CDR2 SVGIG (reference sequence). The CDR3 loop is CARGRGSTEAFF. CDR3 sequence (DNA): TGTGCCCGGGGGCGGGGGAGCACTGAAGCTTTCTTT.